These 5 T cell receptor beta chains originate from one sample sequenced in a study of Ad26.COV2.S vaccination and SARS-CoV-2 variants. Treatment defined: 15 to 20 received Ad26.COV2.S at low or high dose, single or two shots; a few received placebo; per-sample allocation not given. Day 63 after the first injection of vaccine or placebo was the sampling time. The repertoire was sequenced with immunoSEQ multiplex PCR; TCRdb's copy has only in-frame clones and lacks some. The sample includes 320,000 or so clones, 85% to 90% of them seen just once. The input for sequencing was peripheral blood, taken in a trial of Ad26.COV2.S vaccine versus placebo. The receptors come from a person aged 18-60 years who received the Ad26.COV2.S COVID-19 vaccine or a placebo.

This clone was detected only once. The chain employs TRBV11-2 and TRBJ2-7; D unclear. Germline values: CDR1 SGHAT, CDR2 FQNNGV. The V and J ends lost 0 bases and 6 bases respectively, with 9 bases between them. There are 13 residues in the CDR3. CDR3 nucleotide sequence: TGTGCCAGCAGCTTAGATCAAGCTCGCGAGCAGTACGTC. It is translated as CASSLDQAREQYV.

J is TRBJ1-6 and V is TRBV4-3; D is uncertain. The V end lost 0 bases, the J end lost 5 bases, and 14 bases lay between the germline ends. CDR3 size: 17 residues. Germline V gene lookup returns CDR1 LGHNA and CDR2 YSLEER. In nucleotides, the CDR3 is TGCGCCAGCAGCCAAGATCTGGTGGCAGAGAATAATTCACCCCTCCACTTT. Encoded protein: CASSQDLVAENNSPLHF.

The chain is built from TRBV19 and TRBJ1-6; TRBD1 aligns across 8 bases. Per germline, CDR1 LNHDA and CDR2 SQIVND (reference sequence). The CDR3 consists of 14 residues. V gave up 3 bases and J gave up 9 bases; unmatched junction bases: 4. CDR3 DNA: TGTGCCAGTAGTATCACAGGGGGAACTTCACCCCTCCACTTT. Encoded protein: CASSITGGTSPLHF.

This clone was recorded only once. This sequence joins TRBV2 and TRBJ2-1; 10 nucleotides agree with TRBD2. The V gene end was trimmed by 10 bases and the J gene end by 5 bases; junction bases not matched to a gene: 8. The CDR3 totals 14 residues. CDR1 and CDR2 from the germline V gene are SNHLY and FYNNEI. The CDR3 coding sequence is TGTGCCACCAAAGGACTAGCGGCCAACAATGAGCAGTTCTTC. Protein product: CATKGLAANNEQFF.

The chain employs TRBV11-2 and TRBJ1-1; the D gene is possibly TRBD1 (5 bases). This CDR3 region has 18 residues. V gave up 2 bases and J gave up 0 bases, with 19 bases separating them. Looked up from germline, CDR1 is SGHAT and CDR2 is FQNNGV. Here the CDR3 reads CASSLNSVWTDMNTEAFF. The CDR3 DNA is TGTGCCAGCAGCTTAAATAGCGTCTGGACGGACATGAACACTGAAGCTTTCTTT.